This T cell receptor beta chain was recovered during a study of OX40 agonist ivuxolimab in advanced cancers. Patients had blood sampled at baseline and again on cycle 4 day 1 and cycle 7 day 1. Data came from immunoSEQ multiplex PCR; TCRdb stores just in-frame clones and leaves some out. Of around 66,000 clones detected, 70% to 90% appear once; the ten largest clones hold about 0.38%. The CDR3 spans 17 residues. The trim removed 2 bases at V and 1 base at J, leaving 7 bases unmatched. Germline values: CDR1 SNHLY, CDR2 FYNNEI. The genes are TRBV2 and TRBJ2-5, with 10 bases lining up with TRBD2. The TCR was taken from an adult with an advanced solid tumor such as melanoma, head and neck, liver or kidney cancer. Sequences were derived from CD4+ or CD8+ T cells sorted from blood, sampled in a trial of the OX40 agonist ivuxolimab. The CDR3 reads CASSERLAGAFQETQYF. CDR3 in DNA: TGTGCCAGCAGTGAAAGGCTAGCGGGGGCCTTCCAAGAGACCCAGTACTTC. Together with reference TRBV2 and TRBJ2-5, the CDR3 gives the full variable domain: EPEVTQTPSHQVTQMGQEVILRCVPISNHLYFYWYRQILGQKVEFLVSFYNNEISEKSEIFDDQFSVERPDGSNFTLKIRSTKLEDSAMYFCASSERLAGAFQETQYFGPGTRLLVL.